This T cell receptor (beta chain) emerged from a study of T cells in Graves' hyperthyroidism and ophthalmopathy. In this sample, this clonotype turned up many times. What was amplified from RNA transcripts were TCR beta CDR3 regions. The HTBI set primed first-round TCR CDR3 RT-PCR. TCRdb called the multiplex PCR reads again in MiXCR, with one record for every CDR3 protein. The sample shows approximately 400,000 distinct CDR3 sequences, 11% to 15% of them seen only once. Germline V gives CDR1 KGHSH, CDR2 LQKENI. The trim removed 6 bases at V and 4 bases at J, leaving 20 bases unmatched. CDR3 length: 19 residues.

The chain carries TRBV18 and TRBJ2-1, with 8 positions matching TRBD2. Sample: blood. The sequence was obtained from a woman aged 60-70 years with Graves' hyperthyroidism. The CDR3 reads CASSPLQGAGVSQYNEQFF. The CDR3 coding sequence is TGTGCCAGCTCCCCTCTACAGGGAGCGGGAGTTTCCCAATACAATGAGCAGTTCTTC. The whole variable domain, remainder taken from reference TRBV18 and TRBJ2-1, is NAGVMQNPRHLVRRRGQEARLRCSPMKGHSHVYWYRQLPEEGLKFMVYLQKENIIDESGMPKERFSAEFPKEGPSILRIQQVVRGDSAAYFCASSPLQGAGVSQYNEQFFGPGTRLTVL.